This is a list of T cell receptor beta chains from one sample in a study of OX40 agonist ivuxolimab in advanced cancers. Produced via immunoSEQ multiplex PCR; TCRdb's table is partial and in-frame only. The sample holds 76,000 or so clones, 70% to 90% seen once. The sample in question was CD4+ or CD8+ T cells sorted from blood, obtained in a trial of the OX40 agonist ivuxolimab. The receptors originated from an adult with an advanced solid tumor such as melanoma, head and neck, liver or kidney cancer. The CDR3 runs from the conserved cysteine through the conserved F or W. A D gene is named only where the DNA matches it firmly. Some rows mark clone size as missing; the rest say once, few, many or name a class of expanded clone.

j_call | v_call | clone_size | d_call | cdr3_nt | cdr3_aa
TRBJ1-6 | TRBV7-2 | - | TRBD1 | TGTGCCAGCAGCTCAGGGGGCGGGAATTCACCCCTCCACTTT | CASSSGGGNSPLHF
TRBJ1-2 | TRBV27 | - | - | TGTGCCAGAGGCGGAGCTCGGAACTATGGCTACACCTTC | CARGGARNYGYTF
TRBJ2-7 | TRBV12-5 | - | - | TGTGCTAGTGGCCGGGACGGAATCTCCTACGAGCAGTACTTC | CASGRDGISYEQYF
TRBJ2-3 | TRBV19 | - | - | TGTGCCAGTAGGTCACCTGGGGGCCTAAGCACAGATACGCAGTATTTT | CASRSPGGLSTDTQYF
TRBJ2-2 | TRBV6-5 | - | TRBD2 | TGTGCCAGCAGTTACCCACTAGCGGGGGGGGCCGGGGAGCTGTTTTTT | CASSYPLAGGAGELFF
TRBJ2-1 | TRBV6-1 | - | TRBD2 | TGTGCCAGCAGTAGGACTAGCGGGTACAATGAGCAGTTCTTC | CASSRTSGYNEQFF
TRBJ1-5 | TRBV6-1 | - | - | TGTGCCAGCAGTGAGGGGAGATCTTGGGGCAATCAGCCCCAGCATTTT | CASSEGRSWGNQPQHF
TRBJ2-5 | TRBV5-1 | - | - | TGCGCCAGCGGCATCCGGCCCCAAGAGACCCAGTACTTC | CASGIRPQETQYF
TRBJ2-7 | TRBV19 | - | - | TGTGCCAGTAGTATAAGGGGACCTATCTACGAGCAGTACTTC | CASSIRGPIYEQYF
TRBJ1-4 | TRBV6-1 | once | - | TGTGCCAGCCAAGGCAGCTCCGAAAAACTGTTTTTT | CASQGSSEKLFF
TRBJ1-6 | TRBV6-6 | - | - | TGTGCCAGCAGTCGACAGGAAAATTCACCCCTCCACTTT | CASSRQENSPLHF
TRBJ1-5 | TRBV28 | - | - | TGTGCCAGCAGTCCCGGGGGGAGCAATCAGCCCCAGCATTTT | CASSPGGSNQPQHF
TRBJ1-4 | TRBV5-1 | - | TRBD1 | TGCGCCAGCAGCTTGGGGCAGGGGGGTGAAAAACTGTTTTTT | CASSLGQGGEKLFF
TRBJ2-7 | TRBV7-9 | few | TRBD1 | TGTGCCAGCAGCTTATTGACAGGGTTGAACGAGCAGTACTTC | CASSLLTGLNEQYF
TRBJ1-1 | TRBV5-6 | - | - | TGTGCCAGCAGCTCCCTCGGGACAGAAGCTTTCTTT | CASSSLGTEAFF
TRBJ2-7 | TRBV15 | - | TRBD2 | TGTGCCACCAGCAGTGGTAAGACTAGCGGGGGGGCGGACGAGCAGTACTTC | CATSSGKTSGGADEQYF
TRBJ1-2 | TRBV30 | - | - | TGTGCCGGGGGTCAGGGCTACACCTTC | CAGGQGYTF
TRBJ2-2 | TRBV9 | - | TRBD1 | TGTGCCAGCAGCGTACGGGGACAGGGTGCCGGGGAGCTGTTTTTT | CASSVRGQGAGELFF
TRBJ2-1 | TRBV2 | - | - | TGTGCCAGCAGGCGGGACGAAAATGAGCAGTTCTTC | CASRRDENEQFF
TRBJ1-5 | TRBV6-5 | - | - | TGTGCCAGCAGTTTTCGCCAGGTTGATCAGCCCCAGCATTTT | CASSFRQVDQPQHF
TRBJ1-5 | TRBV7-9 | - | - | TGTGCCAGCAGCTTAGGGGGGTACGGCAATCAGCCCCAGCATTTT | CASSLGGYGNQPQHF
TRBJ1-1 | TRBV15 | - | - | TGTGCCACCAGCAGAGATCGGGGTAGGGGAGGTGAAGCTTTCTTT | CATSRDRGRGGEAFF
TRBJ2-7 | TRBV11-2 | - | TRBD2 | TGTGCCAGCAGCTTCCATATAGCGGGGAGCTCCTACGAGCAGTACTTC | CASSFHIAGSSYEQYF